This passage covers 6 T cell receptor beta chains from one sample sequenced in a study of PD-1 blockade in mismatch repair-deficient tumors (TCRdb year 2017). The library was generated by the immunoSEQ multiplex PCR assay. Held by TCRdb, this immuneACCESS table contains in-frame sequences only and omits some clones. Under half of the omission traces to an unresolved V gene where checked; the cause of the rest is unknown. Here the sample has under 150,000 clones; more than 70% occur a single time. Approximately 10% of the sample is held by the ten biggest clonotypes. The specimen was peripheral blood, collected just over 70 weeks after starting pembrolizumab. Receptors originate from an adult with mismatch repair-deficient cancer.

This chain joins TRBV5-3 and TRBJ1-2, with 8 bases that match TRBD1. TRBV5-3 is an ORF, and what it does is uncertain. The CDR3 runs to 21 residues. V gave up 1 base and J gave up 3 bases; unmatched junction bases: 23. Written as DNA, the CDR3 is TGTGCCAGAAGCTTGAGGGACGACAGGGGAAAGATGGTCGGGGCGCACTATGGCTACACCTTC. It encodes CARSLRDDRGKMVGAHYGYTF.

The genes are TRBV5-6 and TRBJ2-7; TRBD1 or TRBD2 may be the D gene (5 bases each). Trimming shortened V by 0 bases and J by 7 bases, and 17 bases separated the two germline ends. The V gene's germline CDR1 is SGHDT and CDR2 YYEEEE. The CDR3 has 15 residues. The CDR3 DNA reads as TGTGCCAGCAGCTTGGTTTTCGGGGCGGCCCAAGAGCAGTACTTC. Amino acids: CASSLVFGAAQEQYF.

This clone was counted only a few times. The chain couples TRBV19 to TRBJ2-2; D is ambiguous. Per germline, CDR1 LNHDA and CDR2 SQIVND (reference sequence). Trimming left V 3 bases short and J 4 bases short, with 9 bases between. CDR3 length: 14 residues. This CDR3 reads CASSILGSTGELFF. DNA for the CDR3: TGTGCCAGTAGTATCTTGGGAAGCACCGGGGAGCTGTTTTTT.

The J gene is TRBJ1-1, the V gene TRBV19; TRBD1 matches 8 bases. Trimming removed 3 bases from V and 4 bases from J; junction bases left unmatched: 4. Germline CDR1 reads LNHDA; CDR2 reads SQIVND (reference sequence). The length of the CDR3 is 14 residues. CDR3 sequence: CASSMDRAFTEAFF. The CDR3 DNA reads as TGTGCCAGTAGTATGGACAGGGCCTTCACTGAAGCTTTCTTT. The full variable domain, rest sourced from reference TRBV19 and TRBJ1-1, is DGGITQSPKYLFRKEGQNVTLSCEQNLNHDAMYWYRQDPGQGLRLIYYSQIVNDFQKGDIAEGYSVSREKKESFPLTVTSAQKNPTAFYLCASSMDRAFTEAFFGQGTRLTVV.

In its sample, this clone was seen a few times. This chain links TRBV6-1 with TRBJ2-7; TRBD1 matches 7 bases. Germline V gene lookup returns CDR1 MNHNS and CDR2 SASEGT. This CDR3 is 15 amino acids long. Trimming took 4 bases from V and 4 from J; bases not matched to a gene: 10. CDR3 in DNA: TGTGCCAGCAGTGTCGCCGGGACAGCTCTATACGAGCAGTACTTC. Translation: CASSVAGTALYEQYF.

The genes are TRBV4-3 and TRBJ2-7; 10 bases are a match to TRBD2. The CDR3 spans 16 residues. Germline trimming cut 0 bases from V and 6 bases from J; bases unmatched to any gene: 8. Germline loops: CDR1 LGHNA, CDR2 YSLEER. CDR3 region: CASSQDVSLAGAEQYF. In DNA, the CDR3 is TGCGCCAGCAGCCAAGATGTCAGCCTAGCGGGAGCCGAGCAGTACTTC.